This T cell receptor beta chain was sequenced in a study of early T cells in non-severe SARS-CoV-2 infection. Trimming removed 5 bases at V and 0 bases at J, with 8 bases between. Germline CDR1 reads SGHTA; CDR2 reads FQGNSA. The CDR3 loop spans 15 amino acids. In its sample, this clonotype was seen many times. TCRdb reprocessed the 5' RACE reads with MiXCR, giving one entry per CDR3 protein. The sample gives about 30,000 distinct CDR3 sequences, roughly 4.9% of which show up once; approximately 3.5% is in the top ten. Sequencing was done on a sample of whole blood. The chain has TRBV7-2 and TRBJ2-6, with D possibly being TRBD1 (5 bases). The source is an adult who was a healthcare worker with PCR-confirmed SARS-CoV-2 infection or an uninfected control (not recorded which). The CDR3 region is CASSRGGSGANVLTF. The CDR3 DNA is TGTGCCAGCAGCAGGGGCGGCTCTGGGGCCAACGTCCTGACTTTC.